Here is one T cell receptor (beta chain) with its context. What it binds is not known. This sample also contains other DNA sequences that code for the same CDR3. The data were taken from a study of cytomegalovirus exposure and HLA in healthy donors. Findings and limits, study-wide: In vitro data verified three CMV-associated chains as specific for CMV antigens.

The CDR3 totals 14 residues. Trimming removed 3 bases from V and 2 bases from J, with 10 bases in between. CDR1 KGHSH and CDR2 LQKENI come from the germline V gene. Primers included in the PCR were 60 Vbeta and 13 Jbeta primers. Original processing methods: Later, some 79 million unique TCR beta chains were counted in an analysis, and some 11 million of them were shared. Using immunoSEQ multiplex PCR, the repertoire was profiled, and TCRdb retains in-frame clones only, with some absent. V and J calls plus clone size are reproduced from that table; the DNA served to infer D and trimming. The sample holds 120,000 to 150,000 clones, roughly 76% seen once.

The clonotype was recovered from a woman between 25 and 40 years old in good health and CMV-seronegative. The chain is built from TRBV18 and TRBJ2-5; TRBD1 might be the D (5 bases). The material sequenced was PBMCs. The CDR3 loop reads CASSPPAGQETQYF. The CDR3 DNA follows: TGTGCCAGCTCACCTCCTGCAGGGCAAGAGACCCAGTACTTC. The full variable domain, completed using reference TRBV18 and TRBJ2-5, is NAGVMQNPRHLVRRRGQEARLRCSPMKGHSHVYWYRQLPEEGLKFMVYLQKENIIDESGMPKERFSAEFPKEGPSILRIQQVVRGDSAAYFCASSPPAGQETQYFGPGTRLLVL.